This T cell receptor beta chain was identified during a study of T cell responses to AZD1222 COVID-19 vaccine. Study-level results: Among spike-specific TCRs, nearly half reportedly target unmutated variant regions. Spike-specific TCR repertoires showed rising breadth and depth after two AZD1222 doses. It should be noted that donors were predominantly white British and more often female, and clonal diversity was possibly underestimated. Baseline testing showed seropositivity in only a handful of AZD1222 recipients.

Method: immunoSEQ multiplex PCR; TCRdb's copy keeps in-frame clones and lacks some. The repertoire holds 100,000 to 120,000 clones, with more than 75% as singletons. V gave up 0 bases and J gave up 3 bases, with 7 bases separating them. CDR1 and CDR2 from the germline V gene are SGHRS and YFSETQ. The CDR3 loop spans 14 amino acids. A word on this clone: Its specificity is not known. Other nucleotide sequences from this sample produce the same CDR3.

V is TRBV5-1 and J is TRBJ1-3; D remains unclear. The source is an adult in good health. The sequenced sample was peripheral blood, obtained on day 0 of AZD1222 vaccination. DNA of the CDR3: TGCGCCAGCAGCTTGGCGGGATATGGAAACACCATATATTTT. As protein: CASSLAGYGNTIYF. Based on the CDR3 plus reference TRBV5-1 and TRBJ1-3, the full variable domain is KAGVTQTPRYLIKTRGQQVTLSCSPISGHRSVSWYQQTPGQGLQFLFEYFSETQRNKGNFPGRFSGRQFSNSRSEMNVSTLELGDSALYLCASSLAGYGNTIYFGEGSWLTVV.